This T cell receptor (beta chain) came from a study of blood T cell repertoires in COVID-19. Study information: The United States, Italy and Spain provided the acute and convalescent COVID-19 samples.

The CDR3 is 16 residues long. Germline assignment: CDR1 MNHNS and CDR2 SASEGT. Trimming at V came to 4 bases and at J to 3 bases, leaving 9 bases not matched to a gene. Participants were aged 18 to 89 years from approximately 25 US areas. Recovered Cohort 3 donors showed two negative PCRs, clearance, or symptom resolution. Original data processing: Amplification of reference gene primers was used by the study to estimate nucleated cell counts. The table came from immunoSEQ multiplex PCR; TCRdb's copy has only in-frame clones and leaves some out. V and J calls and clone size come straight from that table; D and trimming were deduced from the DNA. Of a few hundred thousand clones in the sample, roughly 88% were seen once.

The chain is built from TRBV6-1 and TRBJ2-3; 8 bases match TRBD2. The specimen sequenced was PBMCs or T cells enriched from blood (not recorded which). The receptor was derived from a man under 40 who had recovered from COVID-19. The CDR3 spells CASSVFGGGTTDTQYF. CDR3 sequence (DNA): TGTGCCAGCAGTGTCTTTGGCGGGGGGACAACAGATACGCAGTATTTT.